The text below deals with one T cell receptor (beta chain). One end of the junction fails to match germline, which may point to a read error. Germline CDR1 and CDR2: SGHDT and YYEEEE. The CDR3 length is 15 residues. The source of the sample is a study of tumor-infiltrating T cells and Merkel cell polyomavirus. Overall study: CD8+ T cells recognized the Merkel cell polyomavirus KLL epitope.

Generated by immunoSEQ multiplex PCR, the TCRdb table keeps only in-frame clones and is missing some. Here the sample spans 20,000 to 30,000 clones, around nine tenths being singletons. Immunohistochemistry showed robust Merkel cell polyomavirus Large T antigen staining in every patient's tumor. Patients were all Caucasian, aged roughly 45 to 80, median about 68. Lymph node tumor was used when the primary was unknown with nodal presentation or primary tissue was insufficient. The sequencing sample was made of lymph node tissue. This sequence joins TRBV5-6 and TRBJ2-7; TRBD2 matches 7 bases. The sequence was obtained from a man aged 45-65 years with Merkel cell carcinoma. The CDR3 sequence: CASSPTGGSSHEQYF. In nucleotides, the CDR3 is TGTGCCAGCAGCCCTACTGGCGGGAGCTCCCACGAGCAGTACTTC.